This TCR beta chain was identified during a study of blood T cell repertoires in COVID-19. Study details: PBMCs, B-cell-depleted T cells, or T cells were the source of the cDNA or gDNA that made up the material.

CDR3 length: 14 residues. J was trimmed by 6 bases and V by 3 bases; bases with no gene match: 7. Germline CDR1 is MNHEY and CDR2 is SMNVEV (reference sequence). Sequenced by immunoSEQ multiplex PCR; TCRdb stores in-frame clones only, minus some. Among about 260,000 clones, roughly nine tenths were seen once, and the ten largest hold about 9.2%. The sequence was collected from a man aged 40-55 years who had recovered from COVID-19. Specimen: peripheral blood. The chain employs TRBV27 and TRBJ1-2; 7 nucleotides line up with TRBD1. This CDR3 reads CASSFYRGSHGYTF. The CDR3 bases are TGTGCCAGCAGTTTCTACAGGGGTTCTCATGGCTACACCTTC.